Listed below are T cell receptor beta chains from one sample, sequenced in a study of technical replicates of blood from several donors. The method was immunoSEQ multiplex PCR; TCRdb's version includes in-frame clones alone and lacks a portion of them. Here the sample spans about 79,000 clones, 90% to 95% being singletons. Sequencing input: T cells isolated from PBMCs. The receptors were gathered from a human donor in good health. Both conserved end residues are part of each CDR3. The D gene is left open where the match is weak. Not every row has a clone size; where given, it reads once, few, many or a size class.

clone_size j_call v_call d_call cdr3_nt cdr3_aa
. TRBJ1-2 TRBV2 TRBD1 TGTGCCAGCAGTGACACCTTTCAGGGGGCGCATGGCTACACCTTC CASSDTFQGAHGYTF
. TRBJ2-7 TRBV18 TRBD2 TGTGCCAGCTCACCTAGTCAGGGACTAGGGCAGTACTTC CASSPSQGLGQYF
. TRBJ1-1 TRBV14 . TGTGCCAGCAGCCACGATCGCCGGGTCACTGAAGCTTTCTTT CASSHDRRVTEAFF
. TRBJ2-2 TRBV7-8 . TGTGCCAGCAGCCCAACTACCGGGGAGCTGTTTTTT CASSPTTGELFF
few TRBJ1-1 TRBV7-9 . TGTGCCAGCAGCTCCCGACAGGCTCAAGCTTTCTTT CASSSRQAQAFF
. TRBJ1-5 TRBV23-1 TRBD1 TGCGCCAGCAGTCAATCTGCTCCGGGACAGGCTAATCAGCCCCAGCATTTT CASSQSAPGQANQPQHF
. TRBJ1-1 TRBV9 . TGTGCCAGCAGCGTAGCCCCTGGGGAGGGGGGCATCGCTGAAGCTTTCTTT CASSVAPGEGGIAEAFF
. TRBJ2-7 TRBV28 TRBD2 TGTGCCAGCACTCACACCCGGGGGGAGTCCAACGAGCAGTACTTC CASTHTRGESNEQYF
. TRBJ2-1 TRBV13 TRBD1 TGTGCCAGCAGCTTATTGGGTAGAGTAGGGACAGGGAATACCGTAAGCTACAATGAGCAGTTCTTC CASSLLGRVGTGNTVSYNEQFF
. TRBJ2-5 TRBV5-1 . TGCGCCAGCAAGGGGGGGCAAGAGACCCAGTACTTC CASKGGQETQYF
. TRBJ1-1 TRBV6-5 . TGTGCCAGCAGTTACTTTGACGGGGCTGAAGCTTTCTTT CASSYFDGAEAFF
. TRBJ2-5 TRBV5-1 . TGCGCCAGCAGCTTCGGTGGACTAACTCGGGAGACCCAGTACTTC CASSFGGLTRETQYF
once TRBJ2-1 TRBV6-4 TRBD1 TGTGCCAGCCGGGTTACAGGGGCCAGCTACAATGAGCAGTTCTTC CASRVTGASYNEQFF
. TRBJ2-7 TRBV7-9 TRBD1 TGTGCCAGCAGCCACCGAGTGGGACAGCCTGGAGAGCAGTACTTC CASSHRVGQPGEQYF
. TRBJ1-1 TRBV28 . TGTGCCAGCAGCAAGACAGGGAACACTGAAGCTTTCTTT CASSKTGNTEAFF
once TRBJ2-1 TRBV19 . TGTGCCAGTACGCACAGTGGCTACAATGAGCAGTTCTTC CASTHSGYNEQFF
. TRBJ2-6 TRBV4-1 TRBD1 TGCGCCAGCCTCGATCGTTTCAGGGGGCCTCCAAAAGGCTCTGGGGCCAACGTCCTGACTTTC CASLDRFRGPPKGSGANVLTF
. TRBJ2-7 TRBV11-3 . TGTGCCAGCAGCTTAGCCAGAACCTACGAGCAGTACTTC CASSLARTYEQYF
. TRBJ1-6 TRBV27 TRBD1 TGTGCCAGCAGTTTCGGACAGGGGGGCTCACCCCTCCACTTT CASSFGQGGSPLHF
. TRBJ1-5 TRBV28 TRBD1 TGTGCCAGCAGGACGGACAGGGGGATCGGGGGCAATCAGCCCCAGCATTTT CASRTDRGIGGNQPQHF
. TRBJ2-1 TRBV19 TRBD2 TGTGCCAGTAGTATACTAGCGGGAGTTTTGGGGGAGCAGTTCTTC CASSILAGVLGEQFF
. TRBJ2-7 TRBV25-1 TRBD1 TGTGCCAGCAGTGCTACCGACAGGGGAAACGAGCAGTACTTC CASSATDRGNEQYF
. TRBJ2-2 TRBV6-4 . TGTGCCAGCAGTGACTCCGGGAGCGCCGCCGGGGAGCTGTTTTTT CASSDSGSAAGELFF
. TRBJ2-6 TRBV13 . TGTGCCAGCAGAGCATCAGGAAAACCCCGCTCTGGGGCCAACGTCCTGACTTTC CASRASGKPRSGANVLTF
. TRBJ2-7 TRBV11-3 TRBD2 TGTGCCAGCAGCTTAGGGACTAGCATCTACGAGCAGTACTTC CASSLGTSIYEQYF
. TRBJ2-7 TRBV27 TRBD2 TGTGCCAGCAGTTGGGCGGGGGAGGGCTACGAGCAGTACTTC CASSWAGEGYEQYF
. TRBJ2-3 TRBV10-1 . TGCGCCAGCAGTGAGCAAGATACGCAGTATTTT CASSEQDTQYF
. TRBJ2-2 TRBV5-1 TRBD1 TGCGCCAGCAGCCGAGGACAGGGTATTACCGGGGAGCTGTTTTTT CASSRGQGITGELFF
. TRBJ1-2 TRBV28 . TGTGCCAGCAAATGGGAGTACTATGGCTACACCTTC CASKWEYYGYTF
. TRBJ2-2 TRBV5-1 TRBD1 TGCGCCAGCAGCTCTACGACAGGGCGGACGGACACCGGGGAGCTGTTTTTT CASSSTTGRTDTGELFF
. TRBJ1-5 TRBV6-6 . TGTGCCAGCAGTTTTCTCCTAGTTCAGCCCCAGCATTTT CASSFLLVQPQHF
. TRBJ2-7 TRBV11-2 TRBD2 TGTGCCAGCAGCTCGGGCGGGAGGGGCTACGAGCAGTACTTC CASSSGGRGYEQYF
. TRBJ2-2 TRBV19 TRBD1 TGTGCCAGTAGCACAGGGGCGGGTGGGGAGCTGTTTTTT CASSTGAGGELFF
. TRBJ2-2 TRBV5-1 TRBD2 TGCGCCAGCAGCATCCTAGCGGGGGGTGACACCGGGGAGCTGTTTTTT CASSILAGGDTGELFF
once TRBJ2-1 TRBV9 TRBD2 TGTGCCAGCAGCGTAGCTGAGGGTAGCGGGACCCAATACTACAATGAGCAGTTCTTC CASSVAEGSGTQYYNEQFF
. TRBJ2-1 TRBV28 TRBD2 TGTGCCAGCAGCTCACGGGGAGGACTAGGGTTAAGGGAGCAGTTCTTC CASSSRGGLGLREQFF
. TRBJ2-2 TRBV6-4 TRBD1 TGTGCCAGCCCGGGACAGATCACCGGGGAGCTGTTTTTT CASPGQITGELFF
. TRBJ2-1 TRBV9 TRBD1 TGTGCCAGCAGCCGGGACAGCTCATCTGAGCAGTTCTTC CASSRDSSSEQFF
. TRBJ2-1 TRBV6-5 TRBD1 TGTGCCAGCAGTTATAAGGGGGCAGGCAACAATGAGCAGTTCTTC CASSYKGAGNNEQFF
. TRBJ2-3 TRBV6-4 TRBD2 TGTGCCAGCAGTGTTAGCGGGGGCACAGATACGCAGTATTTT CASSVSGGTDTQYF
. TRBJ2-7 TRBV11-3 TRBD1 TGTGCCAGCAGCTTAGGGACAGGGCTCTACGAGCAGTACTTC CASSLGTGLYEQYF
. TRBJ2-5 TRBV7-2 TRBD1 TGTGCCAGCAGCTTAACATTGACAGGGGGAGAGACCCAGTACTTC CASSLTLTGGETQYF
. TRBJ2-5 TRBV7-6 TRBD2 TGTGCCAGCAGCTTAGGTGTCCTAGCGGGAGGCCACGGAGAGACCCAGTACTTC CASSLGVLAGGHGETQYF
. TRBJ1-2 TRBV28 . TGTGCCAGCAGTTTTGTCCGGGGGTCGCTCTATGGCTACACCTTC CASSFVRGSLYGYTF
. TRBJ2-7 TRBV27 . TGTGCCAGCAGTTTATACCTGGGCGATAGGTCCTACGAGCAGTACTTC CASSLYLGDRSYEQYF
. TRBJ1-1 TRBV7-6 . TGTGCCAGCAGTTCGGGGGGCACTGAAGCTTTCTTT CASSSGGTEAFF
. TRBJ1-1 TRBV28 . TGTGCCAGCAGTTCCGAAGCAATAGGCAGGGGCAACACTGAAGCTTTCTTT CASSSEAIGRGNTEAFF
once TRBJ1-5 TRBV2 . TGTGCCAGCAGTGAAAGAGACAGCTATAGCAATCAGCCCCAGCATTTT CASSERDSYSNQPQHF
. TRBJ2-7 TRBV21-1 . TGTGCCAGCAGCAAGAGGCTAGCGGAGTCCTACGAGCAGTACTTC CASSKRLAESYEQYF
. TRBJ2-7 TRBV11-3 . TGTGCCAGCAGTTCGATAACCGTCAAAAAACTGGTCTACGAGCAGTACTTC CASSSITVKKLVYEQYF
once TRBJ2-7 TRBV28 . TGTGCCAGCAGCCCCTCCGGGACAACATCCTACGAGCAGTACTTC CASSPSGTTSYEQYF
. TRBJ2-7 TRBV5-6 . TGTGCCAGCAGCTTGGCCGGTGTCAACTACGAGCAGTACTTC CASSLAGVNYEQYF
. TRBJ2-5 TRBV28 . TGTGCCAGCAGGCTGAAGGGGGAGACCCAGTACTTC CASRLKGETQYF